These 32 T cell receptor beta chains were sequenced from one sample in a study of blood T cell repertoires in COVID-19. Profiled with immunoSEQ multiplex PCR; TCRdb holds only in-frame clones, not every one. In the table there are about 480,000 clones, 70% to 90% of which are singletons. The specimen was PBMCs or T cells enriched from blood (not recorded which). These receptors were collected from a woman aged 60-70 years who had recovered from COVID-19.

V is TRBV2 and J is TRBJ1-1; 9 bases line up with TRBD1. CDR3 length: 15 amino acids. Trimming took 3 bases from V and 4 from J; bases not matched to a gene: 6. Germline CDR1 is SNHLY and CDR2 is FYNNEI. The CDR3 reads CASSETGGGVTEAFF. The CDR3 DNA sequence: TGTGCCAGCAGTGAGACAGGGGGAGGTGTCACTGAAGCTTTCTTT.

This clone was picked up one time. The rearrangement links TRBV24-1 to TRBJ2-3, with 15 bases fitting TRBD2. The junction had 10 bases not matched to a gene; V was cut back by 4 bases and J by 6 bases. The germline CDR1 and CDR2 sequences are KGHDR and SFDVKD. The CDR3 totals 18 residues. This CDR3 reads CATSDPPGLAGGGDTQYF. The CDR3 region has the DNA TGTGCCACCAGTGACCCTCCGGGACTAGCGGGGGGAGGGGATACGCAGTATTTT.

The chain carries TRBV3-1 (or the pseudogene TRBV3-2) and TRBJ2-3, with D possibly being TRBD1 (5 bases). Germline-derived CDR1 and CDR2 are LGHDT and YNNKEL (reference sequence). V lost 0 bases and J lost 2, with 9 bases in between. The CDR3 covers 15 residues. CDR3 amino acids: CASSQDTGYTDTQYF. CDR3 in DNA: TGTGCCAGCAGCCAAGATACAGGCTACACAGATACGCAGTATTTT.

The chain has TRBV10-3 and TRBJ2-2; perhaps TRBD1 as D (6 bases). This CDR3 has 13 amino acids. Between the trimmed V and J ends, which lost 6 bases and 7 bases, there was a span of 12 bases. Germline loops: CDR1 ENHRY, CDR2 SYGVKD. For the CDR3, the DNA is TGTGCCATCAGACGCGGACAGTTCGGGGAGCTGTTTTTT. Translating gives CAIRRGQFGELFF.

The chain joins TRBV2 to TRBJ1-6, with D perhaps TRBD1 (6 bases). Germline lookup yields CDR1 SNHLY and CDR2 FYNNEI. This CDR3 is built from 15 residues. With 9 bases removed from V and 5 bases from J, the gap between germline ends came to 17 bases. The CDR3 sequence is CASRTTDRNNSPLHF. DNA of the CDR3: TGTGCCAGTAGGACAACCGACAGGAATAATTCACCCCTCCACTTT.

The gene calls are TRBV3-1 (or the pseudogene TRBV3-2) and TRBJ2-1; tentative D call: TRBD2 (6 bases). The CDR3 extends over 17 amino acids. Trimming pared 7 bases from V and 0 bases from J, leaving 19 bases between. Germline lookup yields CDR1 LGHDT and CDR2 YNNKEL (reference sequence). The chain's CDR3 is CASIHGGDPLSYNEQFF. The CDR3 DNA reads TGTGCCAGCATCCACGGAGGGGACCCCCTCTCCTACAATGAGCAGTTCTTC.

The chain couples TRBV27 to TRBJ2-2; 15 bases fit TRBD2. Germline CDR1 reads MNHEY; CDR2 reads SMNVEV (reference sequence). The V segment lost 4 bases and the J segment 7 bases; nucleotides outside the gene matches: 4. This CDR3 is built from 16 residues. The CDR3 sequence is CASSSRTSGGVGELFF. CDR3 sequence (DNA): TGTGCCAGCAGTTCGCGGACTAGCGGGGGGGTCGGGGAGCTGTTTTTT.

The table lists this clone with a few counts. The chain uses TRBV6-5 and TRBJ1-6, with D perhaps TRBD1 (6 bases). CDR1 and CDR2 (germline): MNHEY, SVGAGI. With 6 bases removed from V and 2 bases from J, the gap between germline ends came to 11 bases. This CDR3 has 15 amino acids. CDR3 amino acids: CASSRTDAYNSPLHF. The CDR3 nucleotides read TGTGCCAGCAGCAGGACAGACGCCTATAATTCACCCCTCCACTTT.

The chain carries TRBV4-1 and TRBJ1-1; D remains unclear. The length of the CDR3 is 15 residues. Trimming left V 4 bases short and J 5 bases short, with 17 bases between. The germline gives CDR1 MGHRA, CDR2 YSYEKL. CDR3 loop: CASSRGNSLTTEAFF. CDR3 bases: TGCGCCAGCAGCCGAGGGAATTCCCTCACGACTGAAGCTTTCTTT.

This chain joins TRBV6-5 and TRBJ1-4; D is possibly TRBD1 (5 bases). Per germline, CDR1 MNHEY and CDR2 SVGAGI. The CDR3 loop spans 15 amino acids. V was clipped by 2 bases and J by 7 bases, with 14 bases between them. Here the CDR3 DNA reads TGTGCCAGCAGTTACGGGTTTTTGGGGGGTGAAAAACTGTTTTTT. This translates into CASSYGFLGGEKLFF.

The chain carries TRBV29-1 and TRBJ2-4; 9 bases are shared with TRBD2. The V gene's germline CDR1 is SQVTM and CDR2 ANQGSEA. The CDR3 extends over 17 amino acids. V dropped 4 bases and J dropped 1; count of bases not matched to a gene: 11. The CDR3 region is CSVVMQAGGGAKNIQYF. The CDR3 DNA is TGCAGCGTTGTCATGCAAGCGGGGGGTGGGGCCAAAAACATTCAGTACTTC.

The chain uses TRBV6-5 and TRBJ2-7; D remains ambiguous. Trimming removed 6 bases at V and 4 bases at J, with 13 bases between. This CDR3 region has 13 residues. Germline V gene sequence: CDR1 MNHEY, CDR2 SVGAGI. The CDR3 nucleotides read TGTGCCAGCAGCAACTCGGGTTTTTACGAGCAGTACTTC. Residues: CASSNSGFYEQYF.

The V gene is TRBV5-1, the J gene TRBJ1-2, with TRBD1 as a possible D gene (5 bases). This CDR3 contains 12 residues. Germline assignment: CDR1 SGHRS and CDR2 YFSETQ. V was clipped by 3 bases and J by 8 bases, with 11 bases between them. The CDR3 sequence is CASSSQGRGYTF. In nucleotides, the CDR3 is TGCGCCAGCAGCTCCCAGGGTAGAGGCTACACCTTC.

The chain has TRBV7-8 and TRBJ1-6, with a tentative D call TRBD1 (5 bases). V dropped 5 bases and J dropped 10 bases, with 9 bases sitting between them. Germline V gene sequence: CDR1 SGHVS, CDR2 FQNEAQ. The CDR3 is 12 amino acids. The CDR3 DNA reads as TGTGCCAGCAGCCTCAGGGTATCACCCCTCCACTTT. Translation gives CASSLRVSPLHF.

The rearrangement uses TRBV2 and TRBJ1-2; D not resolved. This CDR3 spans 13 amino acids. Trimming cost V 4 bases and J 3 bases, with 9 bases left between them. CDR1 SNHLY and CDR2 FYNNEI come from the germline V gene. This chain's CDR3 is CASSAGGHYGYTF. For the CDR3, the DNA is TGTGCCAGCAGTGCAGGAGGGCACTATGGCTACACCTTC.

The sample holds one count of this clone. This chain uses TRBV2 with TRBJ2-7, with D possibly TRBD1 on 6 matching bases. Germline values: CDR1 SNHLY, CDR2 FYNNEI. This CDR3 has 12 amino acids. The V end was cut by 6 bases, the J end by 4 bases, with 10 bases between. CDR3 in amino acids: CASSPQGYEQYV. CDR3 bases: TGTGCCAGCAGCCCACAGGGATACGAGCAGTACGTC.

This clone has just a few counts. J is TRBJ1-6 and V is TRBV2; D remains unclear. The CDR3 runs 13 residues. Germline V gene lookup returns CDR1 SNHLY and CDR2 FYNNEI. The V gene lost 1 base and the J gene lost 9 bases, with 7 bases spanning the gap. For the CDR3, the DNA is TGTGCCAGCAGTGAAGAATCCTCTTCACCCCTCCACTTT. This sequence encodes CASSEESSSPLHF.

As for this clone: The sample contains more than one DNA sequence encoding this CDR3. The gene calls are TRBV27 and TRBJ1-2; TRBD1 agrees at 9 bases. V lost 6 bases and J lost 5; bases outside the gene matches: 7. From germline, CDR1 is MNHEY and CDR2 SMNVEV (reference sequence). There are 14 residues in the CDR3. The CDR3 reads CASSLSGTGYGYTF. CDR3 bases: TGTGCCAGCAGCCTCTCCGGGACAGGGTATGGCTACACCTTC.

This clone has only one observation. This sequence joins TRBV2 and TRBJ1-1; D is undetermined. Germline values: CDR1 SNHLY, CDR2 FYNNEI. Trimming shortened V by 11 bases and J by 2 bases, and 12 bases separated the two germline ends. The CDR3 has 12 residues. CDR3 coding DNA: TGTGCCTGCCACAATGAAAACACTGAAGCTTTCTTT. Translated, it gives CACHNENTEAFF.

The gene calls are TRBV10-2 and TRBJ1-5; unclear D gene. Germline-derived CDR1 and CDR2 are WSHSY and SAAADI. CDR3 size: 12 residues. V shed 4 bases and J shed 6 bases, with 7 bases lying between them. Here the CDR3 reads CASSVPGQPQHF. In nucleotides, the CDR3 is TGCGCCAGCAGTGTTCCGGGTCAGCCCCAGCATTTT.

This clone was observed a single time. The chain recombines TRBV3-1 (or the pseudogene TRBV3-2) with TRBJ1-2; 8 nucleotides agree with TRBD1. Germline lookup yields CDR1 LGHDT and CDR2 YNNKEL (reference sequence). The CDR3 sequence is 14 residues long. The V segment lost 4 bases and the J segment 2 bases; nucleotides outside the gene matches: 3. CDR3 in DNA: TGTGCCAGCAGCCTTGGACAGGGCAACTATGGCTACACCTTC. This translates into CASSLGQGNYGYTF.

The J gene is TRBJ2-7, the V gene TRBV2; D perhaps matches TRBD2 (5 bases). CDR1 and CDR2 (germline): SNHLY, FYNNEI. The CDR3 consists of 12 residues. Trimming removed 3 bases at V and 9 bases at J, with 12 bases between. Here the CDR3 reads CASSERVAWQYF. Here the CDR3 DNA reads TGTGCCAGCAGTGAGAGGGTCGCATGGCAGTACTTC.

V and J are TRBV6-5 and TRBJ1-5, with 8 bases aligning to TRBD1. CDR1 is MNHEY, CDR2 SVGAGI, per germline. V was pared by 6 bases and J by 4 bases, with 5 bases of the junction left unmatched. The CDR3 spans 14 residues. This CDR3 reads CASRIQGGNQPQHF. Here the CDR3 DNA reads TGTGCCAGCAGGATACAGGGGGGAAATCAGCCCCAGCATTTT.

The chain combines TRBV19 with TRBJ1-1, with a tentative D call TRBD1 (5 bases). The CDR3 covers 15 residues. The germline V gene has CDR1 LNHDA and CDR2 SQIVND (reference sequence). The ends were cut back, 5 bases at V and 4 bases at J, with 17 bases in the middle. CDR3 DNA: TGTGCCAGTAGTTTAACCCGGACATCGGGCACTGAAGCTTTCTTT. This sequence encodes CASSLTRTSGTEAFF.

The chain combines TRBV23-1 with TRBJ2-7, with no clear D. TRBV23-1 counts as an open reading frame of uncertain function. Deletions cut 11 bases from V and 4 bases from J, with 15 bases between. The CDR3 covers 12 residues. In nucleotides, the CDR3 is TGCGCCCCGCGAACTCCCAGGTACGAGCAGTACGTC. Its translation is CAPRTPRYEQYV.

J is TRBJ1-2 and V is TRBV29-1, with no clear D. CDR1 and CDR2 from the germline V gene are SQVTM and ANQGSEA. There are 15 residues in the CDR3. Trimming shortened V by 0 bases and J by 3 bases, and 14 bases separated the two germline ends. CDR3: CSVEDLRQVHYGYTF. DNA for the CDR3: TGCAGCGTTGAAGATCTTCGGCAGGTCCACTATGGCTACACCTTC.

The J gene is TRBJ1-5, the V gene TRBV2; 8 nucleotides line up with TRBD1. Germline CDR1 SNHLY, CDR2 FYNNEI. The CDR3 is 16 residues long. After removal of 5 bases from V and 0 bases from J, the junction contained 6 bases not matched to a gene. CDR3 amino acids: CASSKGQDYSNQPQHF. CDR3 nucleotide sequence: TGTGCCAGCAGTAAGGGACAGGATTATAGCAATCAGCCCCAGCATTTT.

This chain links TRBV10-3 with TRBJ1-2; D is ambiguous. This CDR3 is 13 amino acids long. Trimming removed 0 bases at V and 4 bases at J, with 6 bases between. In germline, CDR1 is ENHRY, CDR2 SYGVKD. CDR3 nucleotides: TGTGCCATCAGTGAGTCGGCAGGCTATGGCTACACCTTC. Protein: CAISESAGYGYTF.

The gene calls are TRBV5-4 and TRBJ1-2, with D uncertain. The CDR3 runs 14 residues. Looked up from germline, CDR1 is SGHNT and CDR2 is YYREEE (reference sequence). V lost 0 bases and J lost 8, with 14 bases in between. The CDR3 DNA reads as TGTGCCAGCAGCTTGGTTGGAGTGTCTGAGGGCTACACCTTC. This translates into CASSLVGVSEGYTF.

This clone was found once. The chain carries TRBV6-1 and TRBJ2-7; 10 nucleotides line up with TRBD1. V shed 4 bases, J shed 3 bases, and the junction held 9 bases outside the gene matches. This CDR3 comprises 16 residues. The germline CDR1 and CDR2 sequences are MNHNS and SASEGT. CDR3 nucleotide sequence: TGTGCCAGCAGTGGGTTGACAGGGGGCTTAGTCTACGAGCAGTACTTC. It is translated as CASSGLTGGLVYEQYF.

V usage is TRBV4-1 and J usage is TRBJ2-7; 8 bases fit TRBD2. Trimming took 1 base from V and 2 from J; bases not matched to a gene: 4. Germline values: CDR1 MGHRA, CDR2 YSYEKL. The CDR3 extends over 15 amino acids. The CDR3 DNA is TGCGCCAGCAGCCAAGCCTATAGCGGGGCCTACGAGCAGTACGTC. Translating it yields CASSQAYSGAYEQYV.

The table lists this clone with a few counts. The rearrangement uses TRBV29-1 and TRBJ1-2, with D unclear. In germline, CDR1 is SQVTM, CDR2 ANQGSEA. V dropped 4 bases and J dropped 4 bases, with 13 bases sitting between them. The CDR3 runs 13 residues. CDR3 residues: CSVAPEGSYGYTF. In DNA form, the CDR3 reads TGCAGCGTTGCCCCGGAGGGATCCTATGGCTACACCTTC.